Shown below are 20 T cell receptor beta chains from a single sample sequenced in a study of CD8+CD57+ T cells in acquired aplastic anemia. Profiling of TCR beta VDJ combinations and CDR3 sequences used genomic DNA as template. TCRdb independently ran MiXCR on the reads; one entry per CDR3 protein. The sample holds some 120,000 distinct CDR3 sequences, 48% seen once. Sequencing used sorted CD4+, CD8+, or CD8+CD57+ T cells (not recorded which) from PBMCs. The receptors shown here come from a human donor in good health, serving as a control.

The chain employs TRBV7-4 and TRBJ2-7; TRBD2 is a possible D gene (5 bases). The CDR3 runs to 12 residues. Trimming removed 8 bases from V and 3 bases from J, with 11 bases in between. The V gene's germline CDR1 is SGHVT and CDR2 SQSDAQ. Here the CDR3 DNA reads TGTGCCAGCTCCGGGGTAAACTACGAGCAGTACTTC. It codes for CASSGVNYEQYF.

V and J are TRBV20-1 and TRBJ2-7; D call uncertain. The CDR3 runs 11 residues. With 2 bases removed from V and 4 bases from J, the gap between germline ends came to 6 bases. The germline V gene has CDR1 DFQATT and CDR2 SNEGSKA (reference sequence). The CDR3 sequence is CSARNRYEQYF. The CDR3 bases are TGCAGTGCTAGAAATAGGTACGAGCAGTACTTC.

The table lists this clonotype with a few counts. V is TRBV7-9 and J is TRBJ2-5, with D perhaps TRBD2 (5 bases). The CDR3 totals 15 residues. Trimming left V 1 base short and J 1 base short, with 10 bases between. Germline loops: CDR1 SEHNR, CDR2 FQNEAQ (reference sequence). The CDR3 DNA reads TGTGCCAGCAGCTTAGGGAAGCGGACCCAAGAGACCCAGTACTTC. As protein: CASSLGKRTQETQYF.

As regards this clonotype: It is unclear where the CDR3 begins or ends on the DNA, so no DNA is shown, and the CDR3 is as TCRdb lists it. This chain uses TRBV20-1 with TRBJ1-2. The CDR3 is made up of 14 amino acids, end residues included. Germline V gene lookup returns CDR1 DFQATT and CDR2 SNEGSKA (reference sequence). The CDR3 protein is CSARASLTNYGCTF.

This clonotype was seen many times. The chain joins TRBV7-8 to TRBJ1-5, with a weak D call TRBD1 (6 bases). CDR3 length: 13 residues. Germline CDR1 is SGHVS and CDR2 is FQNEAQ. V shed 4 bases and J shed 6 bases, with 10 bases lying between them. The CDR3: CASSSTGVQPQHF. In nucleotides, the CDR3 is TGTGCCAGCAGCTCGACAGGTGTTCAGCCCCAGCATTTT.

The V gene is TRBV5-6, the J gene TRBJ1-5, with TRBD1 matching 7 bases. Germline assignment: CDR1 SGHDT and CDR2 YYEEEE. V shed 2 bases and J 3 bases; nucleotides not matched to a gene: 5. There are 15 residues in the CDR3. The CDR3 region has the DNA TGTGCCAGCAGCTTAGCGGGACAGAACAATCAGCCCCAGCATTTT. This gives the protein CASSLAGQNNQPQHF.

The chain couples TRBV2 to TRBJ1-6; D gene ambiguous. V lost 8 bases to trimming and J lost 4 bases, with 6 bases between them. CDR1 is SNHLY, CDR2 FYNNEI, per germline. This CDR3 is 12 amino acids long. CDR3 residues: CASRGYNSPLHF. The CDR3 DNA follows: TGTGCCAGCCGGGGTTATAATTCACCCCTCCACTTT.

This clonotype showed up many times. The chain combines TRBV6-6 with TRBJ2-1; 8 bases align to TRBD1. The junction had 4 bases not matched to a gene; V was cut back by 0 bases and J by 6 bases. Germline loops: CDR1 MNHNY, CDR2 SVGAGI (reference sequence). The CDR3 runs 15 residues. The DNA for the CDR3 is TGTGCCAGCAGTTACTCAGGACAGGGCGGCAATGAGCAGTTCTTC. Translated: CASSYSGQGGNEQFF.

This clonotype occurred many times. This chain joins TRBV24-1 and TRBJ1-5; weak D call: TRBD1 (6 bases). The length of the CDR3 is 18 residues. From germline, CDR1 is KGHDR and CDR2 SFDVKD. V gave up 3 bases and J gave up 4 bases, with 21 bases separating them. CDR3 in DNA: TGTGCCACCAGTGATCCTCGCCAGGGGTTGGAATGGAATCAGCCCCAGCATTTT. The encoded protein is CATSDPRQGLEWNQPQHF.

The sample holds many counts of this clonotype. The genes are TRBV5-5 and TRBJ1-5; 8 nucleotides align to TRBD1. CDR1 is SGHKS, CDR2 YYEKEE, per germline (reference sequence). Trimming cost V 4 bases and J 5 bases; bases outside gene matches: 2. The length of the CDR3 is 13 residues. The CDR3, as DNA: TGTGCCAGCAGCGGACAGGGCGATCAGCCCCAGCATTTT. Translating it yields CASSGQGDQPQHF.

V gene TRBV24-1 combines with J gene TRBJ1-2; D unresolved. The germline V gene has CDR1 KGHDR and CDR2 SFDVKD. The CDR3 contains 13 residues. The V and J ends lost 4 bases and 3 bases respectively, with 8 bases between them. CDR3 amino acids: CATSDFTDYGYTF. The CDR3 coding sequence is TGTGCCACCAGTGACTTCACCGACTATGGCTACACCTTC.

There are many counts of this clonotype. The chain uses TRBV7-9 and TRBJ2-5, with 10 bases identical to TRBD1. V lost 4 bases and J lost 4; bases outside the gene matches: 9. Germline V gene lookup returns CDR1 SEHNR and CDR2 FQNEAQ (reference sequence). CDR3 length: 16 residues. As DNA, the CDR3 is TGTGCCAGCAGCTCCTCCGGGACAGGGGTAGGAGAGACCCAGTACTTC. Translating it yields CASSSSGTGVGETQYF.

The V gene is TRBV7-6, the J gene TRBJ2-5; either TRBD1 or TRBD2 may fit D (6 bases each). The CDR3 runs to 17 residues. Germline CDR1 SGHVS, CDR2 FNYEAQ. With 7 bases removed from V and 3 bases from J, the gap between germline ends came to 24 bases. The CDR3 spells CASTQQRRGVTEETQYF. CDR3 sequence (DNA): TGTGCCAGCACCCAGCAGCGTAGGGGGGTAACAGAAGAGACCCAGTACTTC.

The chain employs TRBV2 and TRBJ2-7, with D possibly matching TRBD2 (6 bases). This CDR3 has 13 amino acids. Trimming took 3 bases from V and 5 from J, leaving 11 bases between them. From germline, CDR1 is SNHLY and CDR2 FYNNEI. CDR3 sequence: CASSDGGVDEQYF. The CDR3 bases are TGTGCCAGCAGTGACGGCGGGGTGGACGAGCAGTACTTC.

This clonotype was counted at least ten times. The genes are TRBV12-3 or TRBV12-4 and TRBJ2-1; weak D call: TRBD2 (6 bases). Deletions cut 6 bases from V and 7 bases from J, with 16 bases between. There are 14 residues in the CDR3. This CDR3 reads CASRSRDSWNEQFF. In DNA, the CDR3 is TGTGCCAGCAGGTCTCGGGACTCATGGAATGAGCAGTTCTTC.

This clonotype was picked up many times. The chain uses TRBV19 and TRBJ1-2; 7 nucleotides line up with TRBD1. After removal of 7 bases from V and 5 bases from J, the junction contained 10 bases not matched to a gene. The germline gives CDR1 LNHDA, CDR2 SQIVND (reference sequence). The CDR3 extends over 14 amino acids. This CDR3 reads CASIPTGLNYGYTF. CDR3 sequence (DNA): TGTGCCAGTATCCCGACAGGGTTGAATTATGGCTACACCTTC.

Notes on this clonotype: A read error may explain this, as a much larger clone is one base away. The V gene is TRBV7-8, the J gene TRBJ2-2, with 10 bases fitting TRBD2. The CDR3 length is 16 residues. The germline V gene encodes CDR1 SGHVS and CDR2 FQNEAQ. CDR3 bases: TGTGCCAGCAGTCTACCTAGCGGGGGAAACACCGGGGAGCCGTTTTTT. Translation: CASSLPSGGNTGEPFF.

In regard to this clonotype: Since a much larger clone is just one base distant, this may be a read error. The genes are TRBV27 and TRBJ1-1; D is uncertain. The CDR3 sequence is 13 residues long. In germline, CDR1 is MNHEY, CDR2 SMNVEV (reference sequence). CDR3 sequence: CASGLTAATEAFF. As DNA, the CDR3 is TGTGCCAGCGGTTTAACGGCGGCGACTGAAGCTTTCTTT.

Ten or more counts support this clonotype. CDR3 protein: CAISESRGAGANVLTF. The CDR3 DNA reads TGTGCCATCAGTGAGTCGAGGGGGGCTGGGGCCAACGTCCTGACTTTC. The chain employs TRBV10-3 and TRBJ2-6, with D perhaps assigned TRBD1 or TRBD2 (6 bases each). CDR3 size: 16 residues. Germline lookup yields CDR1 ENHRY and CDR2 SYGVKD. V gave up 0 bases and J gave up 2 bases, with 8 bases separating them.

The rearrangement joins TRBV20-1 to TRBJ2-7, with a weak D call TRBD1 (6 bases). V was cut by 7 bases and J by 12 bases, with 19 bases left in between. The CDR3 spans 11 residues. The germline gives CDR1 DFQATT, CDR2 SNEGSKA (reference sequence). The CDR3 spells CSVVTGRGMYF. In DNA, the CDR3 is TGCAGTGTTGTGACAGGCCGAGGAATGTACTTC.